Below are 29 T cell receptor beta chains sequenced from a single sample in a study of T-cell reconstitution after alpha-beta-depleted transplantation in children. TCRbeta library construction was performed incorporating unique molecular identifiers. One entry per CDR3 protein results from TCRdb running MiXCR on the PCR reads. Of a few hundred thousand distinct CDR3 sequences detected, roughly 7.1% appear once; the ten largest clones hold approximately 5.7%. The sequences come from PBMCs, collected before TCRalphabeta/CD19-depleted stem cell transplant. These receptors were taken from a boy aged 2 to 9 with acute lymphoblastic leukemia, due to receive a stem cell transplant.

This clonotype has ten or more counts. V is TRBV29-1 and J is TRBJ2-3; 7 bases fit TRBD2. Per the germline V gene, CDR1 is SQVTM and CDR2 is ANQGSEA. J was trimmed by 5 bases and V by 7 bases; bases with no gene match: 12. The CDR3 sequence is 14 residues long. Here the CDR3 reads CSGDLSGTGDTQYF. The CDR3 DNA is TGCAGCGGGGACCTCAGCGGGACCGGAGATACGCAGTATTTT.

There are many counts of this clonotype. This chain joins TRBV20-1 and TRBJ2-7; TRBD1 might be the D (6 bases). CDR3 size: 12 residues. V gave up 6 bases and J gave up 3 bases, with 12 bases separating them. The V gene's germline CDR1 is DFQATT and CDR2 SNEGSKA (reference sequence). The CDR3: CSAMIQGYEQYF. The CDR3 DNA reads TGCAGTGCAATGATACAGGGCTACGAGCAGTACTTC.

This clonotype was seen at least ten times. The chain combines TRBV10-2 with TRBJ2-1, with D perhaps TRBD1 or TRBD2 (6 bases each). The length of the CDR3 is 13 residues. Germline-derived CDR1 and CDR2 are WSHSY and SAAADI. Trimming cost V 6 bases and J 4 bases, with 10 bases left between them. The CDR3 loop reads CASRGGPYNEQFF. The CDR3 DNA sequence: TGCGCCAGCAGGGGGGGCCCGTACAATGAGCAGTTCTTC.

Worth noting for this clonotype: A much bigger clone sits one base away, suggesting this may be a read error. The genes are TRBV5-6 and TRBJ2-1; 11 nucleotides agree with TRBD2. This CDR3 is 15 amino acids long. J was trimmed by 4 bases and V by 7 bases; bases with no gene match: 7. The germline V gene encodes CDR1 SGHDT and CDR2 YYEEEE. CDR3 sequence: CASGSGTSGYNEQFF. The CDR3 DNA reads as TGTGCCAGCGGTTCCGGGACTAGCGGATACAATGAGCAGTTCTTC.

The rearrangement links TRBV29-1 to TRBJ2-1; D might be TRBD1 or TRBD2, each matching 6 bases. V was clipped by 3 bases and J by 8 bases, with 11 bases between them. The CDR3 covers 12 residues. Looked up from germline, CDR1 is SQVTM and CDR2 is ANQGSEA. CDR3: CSVDPGDYEQFF. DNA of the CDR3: TGCAGCGTTGATCCAGGGGACTATGAGCAGTTCTTC.

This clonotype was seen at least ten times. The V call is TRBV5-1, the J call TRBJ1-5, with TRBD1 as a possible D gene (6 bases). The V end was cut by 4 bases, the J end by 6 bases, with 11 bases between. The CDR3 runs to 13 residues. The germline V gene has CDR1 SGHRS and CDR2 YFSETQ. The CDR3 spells CASSREGGQPQHF. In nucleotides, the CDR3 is TGCGCCAGCAGCCGTGAGGGGGGTCAGCCCCAGCATTTT.

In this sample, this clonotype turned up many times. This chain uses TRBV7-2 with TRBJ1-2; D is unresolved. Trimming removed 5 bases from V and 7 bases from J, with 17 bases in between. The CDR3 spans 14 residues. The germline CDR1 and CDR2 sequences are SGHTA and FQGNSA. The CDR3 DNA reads TGTGCCAGCAGCACGAGAGCTGGGTTGGGTGGCTACACCTTC. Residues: CASSTRAGLGGYTF. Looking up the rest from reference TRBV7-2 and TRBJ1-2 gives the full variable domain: GAGVSQSPSNKVTEKGKDVELRCDPISGHTALYWYRQSLGQGLEFLIYFQGNSAPDKSGLPSDRFSAERTGGSVSTLTIQRTQQEDSAVYLCASSTRAGLGGYTFGSGTRLTVV.

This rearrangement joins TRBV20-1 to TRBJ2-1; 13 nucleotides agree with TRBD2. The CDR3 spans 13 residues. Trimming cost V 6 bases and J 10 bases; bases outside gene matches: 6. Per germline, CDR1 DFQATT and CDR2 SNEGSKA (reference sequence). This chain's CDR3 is CSAGTSGVWEQFF. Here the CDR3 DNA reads TGCAGTGCCGGGACTAGCGGGGTATGGGAGCAGTTCTTC.

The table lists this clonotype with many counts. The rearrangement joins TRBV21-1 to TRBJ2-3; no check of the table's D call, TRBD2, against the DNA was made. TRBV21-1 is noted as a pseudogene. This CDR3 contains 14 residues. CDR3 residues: CASADQRAADTQYF. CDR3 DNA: TGTGCCAGCGCCGACCAGCGAGCCGCAGATACGCAGTATTTT.

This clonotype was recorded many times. CDR3 protein: CASSSGGLKYNEQFF. In DNA form, the CDR3 reads TGTGCCAGCAGCAGCGGGGGGCTCAAATACAATGAGCAGTTCTTC. The gene calls are TRBV11-3 and TRBJ2-1; 9 positions match TRBD2. In germline, CDR1 is SGHNT, CDR2 YENEEA. The CDR3 loop spans 15 amino acids. The V and J ends lost 5 bases and 4 bases, in that order; junction bases with no gene match: 6.

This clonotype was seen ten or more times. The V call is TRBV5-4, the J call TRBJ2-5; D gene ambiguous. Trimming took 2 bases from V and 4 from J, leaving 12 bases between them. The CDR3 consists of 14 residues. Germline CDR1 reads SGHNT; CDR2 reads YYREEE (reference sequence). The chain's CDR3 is CASSLDPTGETQYF. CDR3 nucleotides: TGTGCCAGCAGCTTAGACCCCACTGGAGAGACCCAGTACTTC.

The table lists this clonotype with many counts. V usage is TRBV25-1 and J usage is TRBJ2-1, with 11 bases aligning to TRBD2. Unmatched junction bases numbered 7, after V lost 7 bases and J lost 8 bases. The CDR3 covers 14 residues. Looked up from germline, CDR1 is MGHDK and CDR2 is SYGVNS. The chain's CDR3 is CASTGTSGDDEQFF. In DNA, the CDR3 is TGTGCCAGCACCGGGACTAGCGGTGATGATGAGCAGTTCTTC.

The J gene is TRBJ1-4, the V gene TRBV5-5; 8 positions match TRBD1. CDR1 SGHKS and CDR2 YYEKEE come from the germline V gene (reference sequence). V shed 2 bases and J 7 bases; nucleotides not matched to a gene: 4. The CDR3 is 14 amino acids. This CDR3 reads CASSLQGVAEKLFF. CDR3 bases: TGTGCCAGCAGCTTACAGGGGGTGGCTGAAAAACTGTTTTTT.

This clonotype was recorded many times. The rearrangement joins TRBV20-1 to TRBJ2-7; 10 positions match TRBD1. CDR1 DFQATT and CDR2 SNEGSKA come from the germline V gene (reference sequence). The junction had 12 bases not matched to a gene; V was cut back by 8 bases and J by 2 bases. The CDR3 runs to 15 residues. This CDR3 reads CSTPGQGIMAYEQYF. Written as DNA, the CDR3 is TGCAGTACCCCGGGACAGGGGATAATGGCCTACGAGCAGTACTTC.

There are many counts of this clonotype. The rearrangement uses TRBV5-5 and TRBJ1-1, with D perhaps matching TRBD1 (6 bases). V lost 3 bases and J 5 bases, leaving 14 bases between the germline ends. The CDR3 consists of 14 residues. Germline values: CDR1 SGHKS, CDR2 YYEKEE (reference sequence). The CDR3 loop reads CASSSIGGGTEAFF. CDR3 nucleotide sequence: TGTGCCAGCAGCTCGATAGGGGGGGGAACTGAAGCTTTCTTT.

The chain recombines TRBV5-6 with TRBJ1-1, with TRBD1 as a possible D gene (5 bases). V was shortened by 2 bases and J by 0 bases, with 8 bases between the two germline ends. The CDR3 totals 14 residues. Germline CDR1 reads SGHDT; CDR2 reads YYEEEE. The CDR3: CASSFWGLNTEAFF. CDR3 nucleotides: TGTGCCAGCAGCTTTTGGGGGTTGAACACTGAAGCTTTCTTT. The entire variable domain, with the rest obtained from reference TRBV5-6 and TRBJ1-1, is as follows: DAGVTQSPTHLIKTRGQQVTLRCSPKSGHDTVSWYQQALGQGPQFIFQYYEEEERQRGNFPDRFSGHQFPNYSSELNVNALLLGDSALYLCASSFWGLNTEAFFGQGTRLTVV.

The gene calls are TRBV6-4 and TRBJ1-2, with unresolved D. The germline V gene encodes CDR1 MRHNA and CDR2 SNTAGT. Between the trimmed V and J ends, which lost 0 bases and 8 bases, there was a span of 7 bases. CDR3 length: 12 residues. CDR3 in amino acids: CASSDSFAGYTF. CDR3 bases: TGTGCCAGCAGTGACTCGTTCGCGGGCTACACCTTC.

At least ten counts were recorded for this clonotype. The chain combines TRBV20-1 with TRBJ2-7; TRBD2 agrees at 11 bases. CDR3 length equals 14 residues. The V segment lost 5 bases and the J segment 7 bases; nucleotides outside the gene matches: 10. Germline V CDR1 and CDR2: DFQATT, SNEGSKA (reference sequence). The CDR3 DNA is TGCAGTGCTTGGTATAGCGGGAGGGAAAGGGAGCAGTACTTC. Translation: CSAWYSGREREQYF.

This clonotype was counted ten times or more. The CDR3, as DNA: TGCGCCAGCAGCTTGGACAGCTACAATGAGCAGTTCTTC. Translation gives CASSLDSYNEQFF. This sequence joins TRBV5-1 and TRBJ2-1, with D hard to call. This CDR3 comprises 13 residues. CDR1 is SGHRS and CDR2 is YFSETQ in the germline V gene. Trimming took off 0 bases at V and 3 bases at J, with 4 bases between the two ends.

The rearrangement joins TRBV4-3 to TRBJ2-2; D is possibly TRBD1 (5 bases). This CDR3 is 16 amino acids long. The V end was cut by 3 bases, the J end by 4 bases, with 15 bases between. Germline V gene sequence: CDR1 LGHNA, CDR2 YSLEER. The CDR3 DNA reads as TGCGCCAGCAGCCAGCCCGGGCAGGGCGTCACCGGGGAGCTGTTTTTT. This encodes CASSQPGQGVTGELFF.

This CDR3 is CASGRGSGSSEQFF. As DNA, the CDR3 is TGTGCCAGCGGGAGGGGTTCCGGATCCTCTGAGCAGTTCTTC. J is TRBJ2-1 and V is TRBV6-4, with TRBD2 matching over 7 bases. The length of the CDR3 is 14 residues. J gave up 9 bases and V 8 bases, and 13 bases lay outside the gene matches. The germline V gene has CDR1 MRHNA and CDR2 SNTAGT.

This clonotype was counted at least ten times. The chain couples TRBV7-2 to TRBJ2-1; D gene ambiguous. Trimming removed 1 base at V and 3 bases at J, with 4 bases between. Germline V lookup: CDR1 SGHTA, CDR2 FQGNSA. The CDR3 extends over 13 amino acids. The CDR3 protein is CASSLGDYNEQFF. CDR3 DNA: TGTGCCAGCAGCTTAGGGGACTACAATGAGCAGTTCTTC. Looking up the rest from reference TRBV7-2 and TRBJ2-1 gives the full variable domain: GAGVSQSPSNKVTEKGKDVELRCDPISGHTALYWYRQSLGQGLEFLIYFQGNSAPDKSGLPSDRFSAERTGGSVSTLTIQRTQQEDSAVYLCASSLGDYNEQFFGPGTRLTVL.

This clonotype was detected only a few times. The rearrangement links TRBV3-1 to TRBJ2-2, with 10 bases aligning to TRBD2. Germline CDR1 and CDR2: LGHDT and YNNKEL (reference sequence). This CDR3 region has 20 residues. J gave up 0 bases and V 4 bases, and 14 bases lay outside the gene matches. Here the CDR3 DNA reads TGTGCCAGCAGCCTCCTCCTGGTGCTAGCGGGGGACGCGAACACCGGGGAGCTGTTTTTT. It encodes CASSLLLVLAGDANTGELFF.

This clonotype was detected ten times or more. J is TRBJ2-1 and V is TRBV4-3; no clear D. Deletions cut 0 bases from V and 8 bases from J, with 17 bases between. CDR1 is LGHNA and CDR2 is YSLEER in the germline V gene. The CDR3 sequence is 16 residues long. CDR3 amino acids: CASSQETSTPRDEQFF. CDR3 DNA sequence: TGCGCCAGCAGCCAAGAAACCTCAACTCCCCGTGATGAGCAGTTCTTC.

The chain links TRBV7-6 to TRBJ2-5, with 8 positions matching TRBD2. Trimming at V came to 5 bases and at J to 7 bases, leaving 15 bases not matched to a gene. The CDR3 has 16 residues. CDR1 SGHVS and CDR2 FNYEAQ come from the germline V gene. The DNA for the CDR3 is TGTGCCAGCAGCCCCCAGGGAAGGACTAGCTTTGGGACCCAGTACTTC. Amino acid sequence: CASSPQGRTSFGTQYF.

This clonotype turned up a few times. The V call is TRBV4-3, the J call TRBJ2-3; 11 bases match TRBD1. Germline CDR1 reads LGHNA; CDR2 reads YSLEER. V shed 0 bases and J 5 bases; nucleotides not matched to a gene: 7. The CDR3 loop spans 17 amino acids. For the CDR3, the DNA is TGCGCCAGCAGCCAAGACCCCGGGACAGGGGGTCGAGATACGCAGTATTTT. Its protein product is CASSQDPGTGGRDTQYF.

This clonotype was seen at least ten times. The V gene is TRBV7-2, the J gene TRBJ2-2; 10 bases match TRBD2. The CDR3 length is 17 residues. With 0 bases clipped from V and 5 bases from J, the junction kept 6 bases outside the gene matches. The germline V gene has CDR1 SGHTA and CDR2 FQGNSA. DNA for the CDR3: TGTGCCAGCAGCTTAGCCAGCGGGAGGGCCAGGACCGGGGAGCTGTTTTTT. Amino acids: CASSLASGRARTGELFF.

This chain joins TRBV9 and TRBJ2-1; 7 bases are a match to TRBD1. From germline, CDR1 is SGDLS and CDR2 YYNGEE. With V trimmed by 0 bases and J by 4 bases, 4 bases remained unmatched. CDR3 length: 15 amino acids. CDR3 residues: CASSVEGADYNEQFF. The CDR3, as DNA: TGTGCCAGCAGCGTAGAGGGGGCGGATTACAATGAGCAGTTCTTC.

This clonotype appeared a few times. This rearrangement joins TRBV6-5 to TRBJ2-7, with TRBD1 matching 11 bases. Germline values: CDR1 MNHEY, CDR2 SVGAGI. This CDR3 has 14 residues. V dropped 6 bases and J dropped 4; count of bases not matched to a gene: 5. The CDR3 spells CASSRDRGYYEQYF. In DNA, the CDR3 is TGTGCCAGCAGCCGGGACAGGGGGTATTACGAGCAGTACTTC.